Sequencing of this T cell receptor beta chain was carried out in a study of cytomegalovirus exposure and HLA in healthy donors. In the study overall: Most genotyped donors, over 70% of 398, had Caucasian-associated genetic ancestry.

PCR employed 60 Vbeta and 13 Jbeta primers. The protocol was immunoSEQ multiplex PCR, while the TCRdb copy is restricted to in-frame clones and leaves out a portion. The sample consists of some 110,000 clones, 69% of them appearing once. Germline assignment: CDR1 SGHTA and CDR2 FQGNSA. V lost 5 bases and J lost 4; bases outside the gene matches: 5. This CDR3 region has 14 residues. Whole-study results and caveats: Later, TCR association rates were found to vary by HLA locus, highest for DRB1 and lowest for HLA-C. Association of a missense DCLRE1C variant with TCR beta V- and J-gene trimming was reported in a later analysis. It was reported that TCR beta sequences correctly inferred the HLA-A and HLA-B alleles for most subjects.

With regard to this clone: Its antigen remains unknown.

The specimen was PBMCs. The V gene is TRBV7-2, the J gene TRBJ2-5; 9 bases agree with TRBD2. The clonotype was recovered from a man aged 25-45 years in good health and CMV-seronegative. The CDR3, as DNA: TGTGCCAGCAGCCCGGCGGGGGGGGGAGAGACCCAGTACTTC. The encoded protein is CASSPAGGGETQYF. Using reference TRBV7-2 and TRBJ2-5 for the parts outside the CDR3, the full variable domain is GAGVSQSPSNKVTEKGKDVELRCDPISGHTALYWYRQSLGQGLEFLIYFQGNSAPDKSGLPSDRFSAERTGGSVSTLTIQRTQQEDSAVYLCASSPAGGGETQYFGPGTRLLVL.